Sequencing of this T cell receptor (beta chain) was carried out in a study of T-cell memory formation after mild COVID-19. TCRdb independently ran MiXCR on the 5' RACE reads; one entry per CDR3 protein. The sample holds around 390,000 distinct CDR3 sequences, approximately 15% seen once. Findings of the study overall: Day 15 to 85 contracting clones showed balanced CD4/CD8; later expanders leaned CD4+.

This clonotype showed up just a few times. Its antigen is unknown. The CDR3 has 12 residues. Germline lookup yields CDR1 SGHRS and CDR2 YFSETQ. The V segment lost 3 bases and the J segment 8 bases; nucleotides outside the gene matches: 2. Sequencing input: PBMCs or a T cell subset sorted from them (not recorded which). This receptor was taken from a man between 18 and 29 years old who had mild COVID-19 (a few samples of this study predate the infection). Cell type and time point are not known. This sequence joins TRBV5-1 and TRBJ2-1, with 7 bases that match TRBD1. The DNA of the CDR3 is TGCGCCAGCAGCTCCACAGGGGATGAGCAGTTCTTC. It codes for CASSSTGDEQFF.